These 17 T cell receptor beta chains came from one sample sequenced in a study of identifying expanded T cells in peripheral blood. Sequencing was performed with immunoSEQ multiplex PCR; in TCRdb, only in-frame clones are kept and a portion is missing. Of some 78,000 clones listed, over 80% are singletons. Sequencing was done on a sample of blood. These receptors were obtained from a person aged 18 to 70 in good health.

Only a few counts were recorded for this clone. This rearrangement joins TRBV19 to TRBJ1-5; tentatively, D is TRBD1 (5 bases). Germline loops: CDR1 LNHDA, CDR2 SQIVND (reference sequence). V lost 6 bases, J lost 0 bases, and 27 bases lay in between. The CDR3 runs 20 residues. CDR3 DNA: TGTGCCAGTAGACCCCCGGGACTCGACCTCACCGACTATAGCAATCAGCCCCAGCATTTT. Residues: CASRPPGLDLTDYSNQPQHF. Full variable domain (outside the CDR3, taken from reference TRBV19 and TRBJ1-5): DGGITQSPKYLFRKEGQNVTLSCEQNLNHDAMYWYRQDPGQGLRLIYYSQIVNDFQKGDIAEGYSVSREKKESFPLTVTSAQKNPTAFYLCASRPPGLDLTDYSNQPQHFGDGTRLSIL.

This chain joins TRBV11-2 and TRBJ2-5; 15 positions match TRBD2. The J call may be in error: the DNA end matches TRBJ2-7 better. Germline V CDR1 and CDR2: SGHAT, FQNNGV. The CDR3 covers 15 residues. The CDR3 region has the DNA TGTGCCAGCAGCTCGGGACTAGCGGGAGGCTACGAGCAGTACTTC. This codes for CASSSGLAGGYEQYF.

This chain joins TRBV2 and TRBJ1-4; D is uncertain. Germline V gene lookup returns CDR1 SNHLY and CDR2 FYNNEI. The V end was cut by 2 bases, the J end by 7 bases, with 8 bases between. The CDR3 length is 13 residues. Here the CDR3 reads CASSEQSSEKLFF. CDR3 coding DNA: TGTGCCAGCAGTGAACAGTCCAGTGAAAAACTGTTTTTT.

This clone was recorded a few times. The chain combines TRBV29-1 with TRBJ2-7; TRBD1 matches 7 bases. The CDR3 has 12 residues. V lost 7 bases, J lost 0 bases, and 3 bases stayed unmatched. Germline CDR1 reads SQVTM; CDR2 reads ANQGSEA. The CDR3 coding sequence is TGCAGCGCCCGGGACAGCTCCTACGAGCAGTACTTC. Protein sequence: CSARDSSYEQYF.

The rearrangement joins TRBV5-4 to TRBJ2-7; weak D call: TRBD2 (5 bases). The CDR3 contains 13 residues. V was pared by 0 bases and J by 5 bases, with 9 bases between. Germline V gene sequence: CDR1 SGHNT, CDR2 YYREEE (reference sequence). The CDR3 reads CASSLALRDEQYF. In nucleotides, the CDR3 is TGTGCCAGCAGCTTGGCCTTGCGGGACGAGCAGTACTTC.

DNA of the CDR3: TGTGCCAGCTCACGGTCTGCCGATCAGCCCCAGCATTTT. Translated: CASSRSADQPQHF. The chain couples TRBV18 to TRBJ1-5; D is undetermined. There are 13 residues in the CDR3. V lost 4 bases and J lost 5, with 9 bases in between. Germline CDR1 reads KGHSH; CDR2 reads LQKENI.

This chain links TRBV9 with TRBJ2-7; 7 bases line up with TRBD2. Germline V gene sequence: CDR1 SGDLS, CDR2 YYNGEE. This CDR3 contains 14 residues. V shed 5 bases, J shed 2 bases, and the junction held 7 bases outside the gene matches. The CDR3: CASSPGTTAYEQYF. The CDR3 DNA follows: TGTGCCAGCAGTCCCGGGACTACCGCCTACGAGCAGTACTTC.

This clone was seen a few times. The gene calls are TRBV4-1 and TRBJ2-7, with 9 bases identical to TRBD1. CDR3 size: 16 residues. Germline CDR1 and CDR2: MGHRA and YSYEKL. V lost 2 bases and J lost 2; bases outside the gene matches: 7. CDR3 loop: CASSQPTGTGTYEQYF. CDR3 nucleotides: TGCGCCAGCAGCCAACCTACCGGGACAGGGACCTACGAGCAGTACTTC.

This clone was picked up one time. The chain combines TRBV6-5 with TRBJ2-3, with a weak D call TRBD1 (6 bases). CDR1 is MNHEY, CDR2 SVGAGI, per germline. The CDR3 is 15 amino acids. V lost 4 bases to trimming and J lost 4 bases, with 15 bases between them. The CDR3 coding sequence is TGTGCCAGCAGTTCACTTGGGGGCGAGGCAGATACGCAGTATTTT. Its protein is CASSSLGGEADTQYF.

The CDR3 DNA follows: TGCAGCGTTGAAAAGGGACTAGCGGGAGAAAGCGAGCAGTTCTTC. It yields the protein CSVEKGLAGESEQFF. The chain is built from TRBV29-1 and TRBJ2-1; the match to TRBD2 covers 14 bases. The V gene's germline CDR1 is SQVTM and CDR2 ANQGSEA. The junction had 7 bases not matched to a gene; V was cut back by 2 bases and J by 10 bases. This CDR3 has 15 amino acids.

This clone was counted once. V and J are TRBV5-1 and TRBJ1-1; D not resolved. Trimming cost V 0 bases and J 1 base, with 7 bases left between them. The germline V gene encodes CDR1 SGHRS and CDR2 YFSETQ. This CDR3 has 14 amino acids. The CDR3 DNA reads TGCGCCAGCAGCTTGGAAGGTACGAACACTGAAGCTTTCTTT. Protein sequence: CASSLEGTNTEAFF.

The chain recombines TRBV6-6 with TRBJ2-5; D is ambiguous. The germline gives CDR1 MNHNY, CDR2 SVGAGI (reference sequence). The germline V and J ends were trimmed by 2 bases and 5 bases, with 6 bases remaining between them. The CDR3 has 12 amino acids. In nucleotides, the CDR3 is TGTGCCAGCAGTTACAGTTTGGAGACCCAGTACTTC. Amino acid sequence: CASSYSLETQYF.

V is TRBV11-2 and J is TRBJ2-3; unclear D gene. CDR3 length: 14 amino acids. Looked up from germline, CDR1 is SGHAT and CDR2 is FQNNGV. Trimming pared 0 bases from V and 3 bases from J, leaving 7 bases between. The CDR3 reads CASSLDRVTDTQYF. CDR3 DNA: TGTGCCAGCAGCTTAGATAGGGTGACAGATACGCAGTATTTT.

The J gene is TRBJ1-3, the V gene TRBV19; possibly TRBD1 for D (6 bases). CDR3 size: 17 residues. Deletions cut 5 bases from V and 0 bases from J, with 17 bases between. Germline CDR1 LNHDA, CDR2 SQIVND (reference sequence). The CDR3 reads CASSFRTEVSSGNTIYF. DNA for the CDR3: TGTGCCAGTAGTTTTCGGACAGAAGTAAGCTCTGGAAACACCATATATTTT.

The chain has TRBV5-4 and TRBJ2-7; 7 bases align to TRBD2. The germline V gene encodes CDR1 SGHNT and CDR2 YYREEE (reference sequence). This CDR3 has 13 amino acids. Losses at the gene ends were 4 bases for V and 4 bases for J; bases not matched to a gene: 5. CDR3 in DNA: TGTGCCAGCAGCCAACGAGCGGGATACGAGCAGTACTTC. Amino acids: CASSQRAGYEQYF.

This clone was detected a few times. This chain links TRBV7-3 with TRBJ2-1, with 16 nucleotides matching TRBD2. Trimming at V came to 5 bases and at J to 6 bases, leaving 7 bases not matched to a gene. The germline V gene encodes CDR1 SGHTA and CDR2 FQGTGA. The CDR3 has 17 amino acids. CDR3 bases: TGTGCCAGCAGCCCGGGACTAGCGGGAGGGAAGATCAATGAGCAGTTCTTC. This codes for CASSPGLAGGKINEQFF.

The chain's CDR3 is CASSRDTVTDTQYF. The CDR3 DNA reads TGTGCCAGCAGCCGGGACACCGTCACAGATACGCAGTATTTT. This chain links TRBV6-1 with TRBJ2-3; TRBD1 might be the D (6 bases). Looked up from germline, CDR1 is MNHNS and CDR2 is SASEGT. CDR3 length: 14 residues. Between the trimmed V and J ends, which lost 6 bases and 2 bases, there was a span of 12 bases.